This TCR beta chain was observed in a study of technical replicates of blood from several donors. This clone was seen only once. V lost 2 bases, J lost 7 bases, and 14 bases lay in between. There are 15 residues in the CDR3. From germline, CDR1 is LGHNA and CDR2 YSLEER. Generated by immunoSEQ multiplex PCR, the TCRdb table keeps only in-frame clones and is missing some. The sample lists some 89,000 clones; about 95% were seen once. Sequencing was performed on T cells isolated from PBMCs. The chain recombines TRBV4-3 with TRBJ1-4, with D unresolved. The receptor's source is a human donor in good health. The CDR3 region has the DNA TGCGCCAGCAGCCAATCCCCGGGAGCGGCTGAAAAACTGTTTTTT. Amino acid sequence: CASSQSPGAAEKLFF.